A selection of T cell receptor beta chains follows, all from one sample in a study of cytomegalovirus exposure and HLA in healthy donors. Only in-frame clones appear in the TCRdb table, and some are missing; sequencing was by immunoSEQ multiplex PCR. The table shows approximately 79,000 clones, with roughly 79% occurring only once. Sequencing was carried out using PBMCs. Source of these receptors: a woman between 40 and 55 years old in good health and CMV-seropositive. The CDR3 runs from the conserved cysteine through the conserved F or W. D genes are given only for firm matches. Size is stated for part of the rows, as once, few or many counts, or as a class when the clone is expanded.

few	TRBJ1-2	.	TRBV25-1	CASSDSGARGYTF	TGTGCCAGCAGTGATTCAGGGGCGCGTGGCTACACCTTC
.	TRBJ2-1	.	TRBV2	CASRGPGLNNEQFF	TGTGCCAGCAGGGGGCCGGGACTGAACAATGAGCAGTTCTTC
.	TRBJ1-5	.	TRBV2	CASHARRENQPQHF	TGTGCCAGCCACGCCCGGCGGGAAAATCAGCCCCAGCATTTT
.	TRBJ2-7	TRBD1	TRBV25-1	CASSELLGQGMSEQYF	TGTGCCAGCAGTGAATTGTTGGGACAGGGGATGAGCGAGCAGTACTTC
.	TRBJ2-3	.	TRBV18	CASSPWQGPDTQYF	TGTGCCAGCTCACCATGGCAGGGGCCAGATACGCAGTATTTT
.	TRBJ2-1	TRBD2	TRBV29-1	CSVEVGGLGLGEQFF	TGCAGCGTCGAAGTGGGGGGATTGGGACTAGGAGAGCAGTTCTTC
.	TRBJ2-7	TRBD2	TRBV6-1	CASSGLISTGRKPSYEQYF	TGTGCCAGCAGTGGATTAATCTCAACCGGGAGGAAGCCCTCCTACGAGCAGTACTTC
.	TRBJ2-5	TRBD2	TRBV9	CASSVGLAGRGAVETQYF	TGTGCCAGCAGCGTAGGACTAGCGGGGCGGGGGGCGGTCGAGACCCAGTACTTC
.	TRBJ1-2	TRBD1	TRBV28	CASSFPGTGAHGYTF	TGTGCCAGCAGTTTTCCCGGGACAGGGGCCCATGGCTACACCTTC
.	TRBJ2-6	.	TRBV9	CASSVAGSGANVLTF	TGTGCCAGCAGCGTAGCGGGGAGTGGGGCCAACGTCCTGACTTTC
.	TRBJ1-5	TRBD1	TRBV5-6	CASSSDREELQPQHF	TGTGCCAGCAGCTCGGACAGGGAAGAGCTTCAGCCCCAGCATTTT
.	TRBJ2-7	TRBD1	TRBV14	CASSQGGTASYEQYF	TGTGCCAGCAGCCAAGGAGGGACAGCTTCCTACGAGCAGTACTTC
.	TRBJ2-1	.	TRBV30	CASTKTRPGASEQFF	TGTGCCTCGACGAAAACACGGCCAGGGGCGAGTGAGCAGTTCTTC
.	TRBJ2-2	TRBD2	TRBV4-1	CASSQGPSGRRTGELFF	TGCGCCAGCAGCCAGGGGCCCAGCGGGAGGCGAACCGGGGAGCTGTTTTTT
.	TRBJ1-4	TRBD1	TRBV19	CASSIRFGQGTDEKLFF	TGTGCCAGTAGTATACGGTTCGGACAGGGAACGGACGAAAAACTGTTTTTT